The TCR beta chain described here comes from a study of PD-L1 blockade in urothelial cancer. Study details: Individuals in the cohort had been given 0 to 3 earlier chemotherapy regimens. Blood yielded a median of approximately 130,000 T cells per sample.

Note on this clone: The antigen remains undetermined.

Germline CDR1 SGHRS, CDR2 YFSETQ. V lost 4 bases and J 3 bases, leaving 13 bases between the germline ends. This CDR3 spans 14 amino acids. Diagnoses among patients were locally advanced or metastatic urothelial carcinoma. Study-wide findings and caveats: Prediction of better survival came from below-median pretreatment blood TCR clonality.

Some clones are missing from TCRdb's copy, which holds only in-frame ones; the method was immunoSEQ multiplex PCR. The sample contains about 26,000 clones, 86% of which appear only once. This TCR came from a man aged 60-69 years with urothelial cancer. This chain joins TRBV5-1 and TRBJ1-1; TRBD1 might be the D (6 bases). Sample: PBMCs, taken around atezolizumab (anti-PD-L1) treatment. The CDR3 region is CASSGGQIHTEAFF. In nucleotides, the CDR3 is TGCGCCAGCAGCGGCGGACAGATTCACACTGAAGCTTTCTTT. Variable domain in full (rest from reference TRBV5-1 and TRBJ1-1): KAGVTQTPRYLIKTRGQQVTLSCSPISGHRSVSWYQQTPGQGLQFLFEYFSETQRNKGNFPGRFSGRQFSNSRSEMNVSTLELGDSALYLCASSGGQIHTEAFFGQGTRLTVV.